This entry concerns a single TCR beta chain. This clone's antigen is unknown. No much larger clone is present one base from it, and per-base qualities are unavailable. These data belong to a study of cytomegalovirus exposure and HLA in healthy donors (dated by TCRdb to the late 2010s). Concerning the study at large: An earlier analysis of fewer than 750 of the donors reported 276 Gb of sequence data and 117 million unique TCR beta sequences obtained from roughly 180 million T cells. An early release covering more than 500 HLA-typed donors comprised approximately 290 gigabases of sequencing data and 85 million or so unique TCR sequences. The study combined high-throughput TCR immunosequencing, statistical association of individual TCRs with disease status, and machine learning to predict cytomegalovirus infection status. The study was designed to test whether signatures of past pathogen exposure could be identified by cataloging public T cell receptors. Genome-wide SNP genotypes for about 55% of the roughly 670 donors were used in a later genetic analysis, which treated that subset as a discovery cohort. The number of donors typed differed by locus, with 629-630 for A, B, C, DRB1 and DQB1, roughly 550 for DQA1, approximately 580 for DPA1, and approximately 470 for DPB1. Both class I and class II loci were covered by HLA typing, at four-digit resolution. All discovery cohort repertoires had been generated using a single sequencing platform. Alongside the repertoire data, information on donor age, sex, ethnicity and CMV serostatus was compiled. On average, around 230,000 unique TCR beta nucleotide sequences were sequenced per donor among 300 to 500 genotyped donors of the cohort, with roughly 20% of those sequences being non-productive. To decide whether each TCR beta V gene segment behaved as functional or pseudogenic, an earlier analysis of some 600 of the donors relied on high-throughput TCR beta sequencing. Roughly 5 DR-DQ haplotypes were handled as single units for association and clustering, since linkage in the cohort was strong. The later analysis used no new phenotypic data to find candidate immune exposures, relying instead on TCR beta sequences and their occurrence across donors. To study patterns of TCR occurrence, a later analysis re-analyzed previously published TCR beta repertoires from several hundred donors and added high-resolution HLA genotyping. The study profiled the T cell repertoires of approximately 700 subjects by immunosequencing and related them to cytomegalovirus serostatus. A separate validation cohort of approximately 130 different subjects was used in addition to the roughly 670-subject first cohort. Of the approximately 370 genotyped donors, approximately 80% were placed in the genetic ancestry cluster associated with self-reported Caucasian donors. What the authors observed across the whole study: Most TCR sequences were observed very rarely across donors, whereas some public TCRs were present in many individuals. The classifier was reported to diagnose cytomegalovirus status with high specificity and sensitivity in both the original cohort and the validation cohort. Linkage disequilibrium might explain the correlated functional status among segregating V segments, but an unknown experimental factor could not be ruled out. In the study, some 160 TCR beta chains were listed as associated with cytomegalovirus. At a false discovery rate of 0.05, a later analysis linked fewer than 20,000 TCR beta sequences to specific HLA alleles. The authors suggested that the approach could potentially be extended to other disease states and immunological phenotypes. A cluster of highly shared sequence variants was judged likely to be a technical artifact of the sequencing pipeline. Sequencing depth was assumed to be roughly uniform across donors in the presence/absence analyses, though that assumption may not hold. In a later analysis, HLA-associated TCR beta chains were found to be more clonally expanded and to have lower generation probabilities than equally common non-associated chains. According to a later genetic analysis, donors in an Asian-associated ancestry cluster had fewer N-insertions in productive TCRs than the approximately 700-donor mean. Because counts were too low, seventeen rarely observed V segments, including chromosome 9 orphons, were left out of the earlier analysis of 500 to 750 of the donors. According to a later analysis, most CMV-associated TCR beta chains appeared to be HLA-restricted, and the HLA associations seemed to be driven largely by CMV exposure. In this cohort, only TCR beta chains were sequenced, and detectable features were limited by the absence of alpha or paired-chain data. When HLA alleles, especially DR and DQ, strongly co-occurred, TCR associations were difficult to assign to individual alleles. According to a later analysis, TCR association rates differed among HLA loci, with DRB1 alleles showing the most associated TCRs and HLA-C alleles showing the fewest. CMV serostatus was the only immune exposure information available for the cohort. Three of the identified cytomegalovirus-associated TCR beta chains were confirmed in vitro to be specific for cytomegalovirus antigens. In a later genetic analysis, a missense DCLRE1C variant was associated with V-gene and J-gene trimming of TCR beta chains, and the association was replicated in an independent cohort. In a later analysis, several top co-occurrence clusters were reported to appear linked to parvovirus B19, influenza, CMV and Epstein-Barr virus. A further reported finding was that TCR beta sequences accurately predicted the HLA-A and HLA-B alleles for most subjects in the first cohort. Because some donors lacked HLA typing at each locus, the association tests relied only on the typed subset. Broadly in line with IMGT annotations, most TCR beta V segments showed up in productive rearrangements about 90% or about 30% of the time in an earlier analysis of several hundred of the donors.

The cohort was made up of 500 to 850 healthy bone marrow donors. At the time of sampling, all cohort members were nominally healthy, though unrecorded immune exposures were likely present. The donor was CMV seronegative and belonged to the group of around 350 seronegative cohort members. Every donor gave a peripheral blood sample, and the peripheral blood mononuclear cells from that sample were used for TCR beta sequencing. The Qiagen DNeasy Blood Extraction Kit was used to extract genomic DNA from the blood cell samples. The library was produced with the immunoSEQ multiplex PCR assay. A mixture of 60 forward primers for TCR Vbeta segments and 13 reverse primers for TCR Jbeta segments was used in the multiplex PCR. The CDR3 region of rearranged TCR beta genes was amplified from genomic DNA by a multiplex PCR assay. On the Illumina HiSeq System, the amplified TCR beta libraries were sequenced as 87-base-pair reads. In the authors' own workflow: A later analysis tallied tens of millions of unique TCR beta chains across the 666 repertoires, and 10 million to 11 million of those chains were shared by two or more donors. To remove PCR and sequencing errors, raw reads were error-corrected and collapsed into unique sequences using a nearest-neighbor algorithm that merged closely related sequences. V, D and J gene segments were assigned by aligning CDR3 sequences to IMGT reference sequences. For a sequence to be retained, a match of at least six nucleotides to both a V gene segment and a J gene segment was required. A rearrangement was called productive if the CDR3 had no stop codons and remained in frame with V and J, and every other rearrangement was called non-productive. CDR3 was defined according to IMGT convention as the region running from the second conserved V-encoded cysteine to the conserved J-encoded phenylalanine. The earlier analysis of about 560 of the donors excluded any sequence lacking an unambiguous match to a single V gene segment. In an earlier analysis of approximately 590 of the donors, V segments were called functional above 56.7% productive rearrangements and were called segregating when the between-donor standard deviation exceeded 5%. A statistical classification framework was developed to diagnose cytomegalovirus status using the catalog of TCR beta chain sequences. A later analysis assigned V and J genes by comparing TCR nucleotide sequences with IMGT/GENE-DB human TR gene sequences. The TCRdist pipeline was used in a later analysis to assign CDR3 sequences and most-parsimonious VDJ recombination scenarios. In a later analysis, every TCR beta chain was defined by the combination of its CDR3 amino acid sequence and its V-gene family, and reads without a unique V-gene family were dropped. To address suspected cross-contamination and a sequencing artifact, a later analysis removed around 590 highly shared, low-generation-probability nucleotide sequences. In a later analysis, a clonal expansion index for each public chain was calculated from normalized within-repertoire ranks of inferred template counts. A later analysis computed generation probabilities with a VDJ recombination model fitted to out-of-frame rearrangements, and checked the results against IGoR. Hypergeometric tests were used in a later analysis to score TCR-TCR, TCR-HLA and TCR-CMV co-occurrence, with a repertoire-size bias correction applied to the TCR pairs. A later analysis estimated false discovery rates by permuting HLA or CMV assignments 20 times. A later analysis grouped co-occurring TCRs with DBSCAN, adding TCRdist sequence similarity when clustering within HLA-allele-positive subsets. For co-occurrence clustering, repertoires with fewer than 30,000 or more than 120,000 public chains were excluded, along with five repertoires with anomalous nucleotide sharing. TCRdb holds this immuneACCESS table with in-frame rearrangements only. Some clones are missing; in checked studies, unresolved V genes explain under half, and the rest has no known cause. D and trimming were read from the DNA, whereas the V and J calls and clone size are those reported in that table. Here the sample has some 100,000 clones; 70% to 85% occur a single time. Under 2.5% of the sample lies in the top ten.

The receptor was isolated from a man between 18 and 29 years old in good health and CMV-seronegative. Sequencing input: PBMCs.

The sequenced DNA is TGCGCCAGCAGCTCGGCGGCGGGAGGCTCCTACAATGAGCAGTTCTTC. Translated, it gives CASSSAAGGSYNEQFF. The chain was built from TRBV5-1 and TRBJ2-1, and 8 junction bases match TRBD2. Taken from cysteine to phenylalanine, the CDR3 has 16 residues. The entry retains the CDR3 DNA only, 48 bases that are in frame from base 1. The germline V end is reduced by 3 bases and the J end by 0 bases; junction bases left unmatched: 5. Taken from the germline V gene, the CDR1 and CDR2 loops are SGHRS and YFSETQ.